This T cell receptor (beta chain) was observed in a study of CD8 T cells in Susac syndrome. The authors reverse transcribed 0.5 to 1 ug RNA with random hexamers. MiXCR, applied by TCRdb to the immunoSEQ multiplex PCR reads, yields one record per CDR3 protein. The sample comprises over 150,000 distinct CDR3 sequences, roughly 94% of which are singletons, and 0.099% rests with the top ten. Looked up from germline, CDR1 is SGHAT and CDR2 is FQNNGV. The CDR3 contains 16 residues. V was shortened by 0 bases and J by 11 bases, with 17 bases between the two germline ends. The genes are TRBV11-2 and TRBJ1-6; D is unclear. The material sequenced was CD4+ T cells from PBMCs. This TCR was sampled from a human donor with Susac syndrome. The CDR3 reads CASSLDLGGSVAPLHF. DNA of the CDR3: TGTGCCAGCAGCTTAGACCTAGGCGGAAGCGTGGCACCCCTCCACTTT.